This entry concerns a single T cell receptor beta chain. Its antigen remains undetermined. The sample holds no much larger clone one base away, and base qualities are not on file. The same CDR3 is also encoded by other DNA sequences in this sample. This entry is derived from a study of blood T cell repertoires in COVID-19 (dated by TCRdb to about 2020). Broadly, across the study: Samples covering the acute and convalescent phases of COVID-19 were provided by collaborators in the United States, Italy and Spain. HLA class I and class II types, where available, came from metadata supplied by the sample provider rather than from assay-based typing. The samples were drawn from the first 160 participants of the ongoing ImmuneRACE study and from 950 to 1,500 subjects provided by 6 global collaborators. The repertoires were made available in a free public database intended to serve as a resource for research on the immune response to SARS-CoV-2. The material from the prospective study consisted of cDNA or gDNA derived from T cells, B-cell-depleted T cells, or PBMCs. The dataset comprised deeply sampled blood TCRbeta repertoires from subjects exposed to, actively infected with, or recovered from COVID-19. Nearly every sample came with metadata listing a de-identified subject ID, COVID-19 status, age in years and sex. The investigation overall reported the following: How much clinical and demographic metadata was included differed by source and by participant, and the metadata was provided uncurated.

The immunoSEQ Assay, a bias-controlled multiplex PCR, was used to amplify TCRbeta CDR3 regions from genomic DNA. As for how the authors treated the data: The number of nucleated cells in each sample was estimated by amplification of reference gene primers within the assay. To quantify the absolute abundance of each unique TCRbeta CDR3 rearrangement, sequence reads were collapsed and filtered. For each sample, productive Simpson clonality was calculated by taking the square root of Simpson's diversity index across productive rearrangements. TCRdb's version of the immuneACCESS table is confined to in-frame rearrangements and falls short of the full clone set. An unresolved V gene accounts for under half of the shortfall where checked; the remainder is of unknown origin. D and trimming come from the DNA, and the V and J calls and clone size come from that table. The sample table records around 70,000 clones; around 87% of these occur just once. The ten largest clones represent around 30% of the sample.

V gives up 0 bases and J gives up 0 bases, and the segment between their germline ends measures 9 bases. CDR1 MNHEY and CDR2 SVGAGI are derived from the germline V gene. From its cysteine to its phenylalanine, the CDR3 spans 16 amino acids. Left in the record is the CDR3 DNA by itself, 48 bases read in frame from the first base. The collaborating institutions used their own protocols to collect whole blood in K2EDTA tubes. For TCRbeta analysis, collaborators shipped samples as frozen whole blood, isolated PBMCs, or DNA extracted from either of those sample types. This sequence uses TRBV6-5 and TRBJ1-3, with the identity of the D gene unclear. Sample: peripheral blood. This clonotype originated in a woman of 80 years or more with active or convalescent COVID-19. The DNA sequence is as follows: TGTGCCAGCAGTTACTCTGGGCGCAGCTCTGGAAACACCATATATTTT. This translates into CASSYSGRSSGNTIYF.